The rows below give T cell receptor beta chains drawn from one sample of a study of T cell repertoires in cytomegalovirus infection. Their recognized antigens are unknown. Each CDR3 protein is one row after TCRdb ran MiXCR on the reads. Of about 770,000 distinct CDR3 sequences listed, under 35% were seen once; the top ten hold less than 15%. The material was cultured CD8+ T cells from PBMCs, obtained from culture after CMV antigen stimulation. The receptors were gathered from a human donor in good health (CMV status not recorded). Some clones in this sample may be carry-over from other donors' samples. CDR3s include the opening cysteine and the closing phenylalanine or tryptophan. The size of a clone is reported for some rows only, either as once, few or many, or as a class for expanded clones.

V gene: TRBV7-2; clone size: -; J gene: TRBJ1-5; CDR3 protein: CASQTGGRNQPQHF
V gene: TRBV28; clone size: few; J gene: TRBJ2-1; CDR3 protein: CASSSDGGAQEQFF
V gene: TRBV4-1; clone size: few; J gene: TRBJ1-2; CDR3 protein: CASSQDRGNGYTF
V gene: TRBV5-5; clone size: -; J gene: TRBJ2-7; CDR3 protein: CASSDFGTDYEQYF
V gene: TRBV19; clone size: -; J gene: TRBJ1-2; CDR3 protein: CATFRTGANYGYTF
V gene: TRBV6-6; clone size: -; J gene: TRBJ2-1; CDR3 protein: CASSLPGRGNNEQFF
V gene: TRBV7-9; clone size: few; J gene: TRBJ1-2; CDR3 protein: CASSLSGGTRYGYTF
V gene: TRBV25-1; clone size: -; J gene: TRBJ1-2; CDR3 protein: CASSEGIHGYTF
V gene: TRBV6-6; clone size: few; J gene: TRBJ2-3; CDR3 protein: CASSFTHRRTGEKPKITDTQYF
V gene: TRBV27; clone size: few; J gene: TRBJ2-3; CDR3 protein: CASSLVQTKGDTQYF
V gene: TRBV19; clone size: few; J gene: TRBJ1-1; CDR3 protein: CASSGGIGTEAFF
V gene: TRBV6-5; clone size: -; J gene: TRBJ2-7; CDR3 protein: CASSYSDGGYEQYF
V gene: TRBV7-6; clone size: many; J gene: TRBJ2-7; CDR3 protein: CASSASSYEQYF
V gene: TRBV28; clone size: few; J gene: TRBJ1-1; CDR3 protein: CASSLVPQGSTEAFF
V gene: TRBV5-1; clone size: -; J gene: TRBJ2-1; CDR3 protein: CASSLGSGTGSNEQFF
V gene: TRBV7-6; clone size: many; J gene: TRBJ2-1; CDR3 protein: CASSSPGSGEYNEQFF
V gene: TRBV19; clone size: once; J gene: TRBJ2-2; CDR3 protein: CASSMWQGYTGELFF
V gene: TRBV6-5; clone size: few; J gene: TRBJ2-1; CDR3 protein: CASTQGLAGQPYNEQFF
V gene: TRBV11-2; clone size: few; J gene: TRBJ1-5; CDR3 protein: CASSPRDFNQPQHF
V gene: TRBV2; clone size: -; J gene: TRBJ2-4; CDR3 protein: CVHMLTGDQNIQYF
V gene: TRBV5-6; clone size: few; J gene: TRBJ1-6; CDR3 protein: CASSFSERFAYNSPLHF
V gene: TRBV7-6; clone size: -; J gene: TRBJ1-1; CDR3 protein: CASSALTGARNTEAFF
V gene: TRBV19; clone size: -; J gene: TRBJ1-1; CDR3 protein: CATRRQLEAFF
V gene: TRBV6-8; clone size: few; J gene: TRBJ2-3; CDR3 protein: CASSYLADRTDTQYF
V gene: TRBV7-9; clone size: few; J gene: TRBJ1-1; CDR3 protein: CASSSRDMAYEAFF
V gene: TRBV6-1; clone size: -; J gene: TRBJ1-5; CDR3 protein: CASSEVPGQGRQPQHF
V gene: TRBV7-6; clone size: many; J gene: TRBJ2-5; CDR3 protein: CASSPWGLDQETQYF
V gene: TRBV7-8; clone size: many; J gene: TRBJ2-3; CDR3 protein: CASSLVPGAADTQYF
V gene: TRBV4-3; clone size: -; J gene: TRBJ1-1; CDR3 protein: CASSQDLTGLNTEAFF
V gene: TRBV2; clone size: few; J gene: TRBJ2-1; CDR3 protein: CATRGAPEQFF
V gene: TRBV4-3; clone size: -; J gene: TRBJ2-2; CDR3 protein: CASSQDPTPTGGMYTGELFF
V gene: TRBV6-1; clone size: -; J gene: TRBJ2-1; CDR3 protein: CASSESAWGQFF
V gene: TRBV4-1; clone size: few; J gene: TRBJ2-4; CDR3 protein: CASSHPPGTPQGVIQYF
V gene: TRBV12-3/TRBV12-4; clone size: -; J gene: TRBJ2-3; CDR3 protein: CASSPGTGGFWVMADTQYF
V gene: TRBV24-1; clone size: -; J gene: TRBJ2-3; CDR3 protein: CATSGRSTDTQYF
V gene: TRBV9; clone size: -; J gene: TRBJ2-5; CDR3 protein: CASSSHPDRGRGTETQYF
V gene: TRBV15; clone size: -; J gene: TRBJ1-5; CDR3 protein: CATSRGSLGQPQHF
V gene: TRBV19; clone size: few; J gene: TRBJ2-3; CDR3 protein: CASSIRHPSSTDTQYF
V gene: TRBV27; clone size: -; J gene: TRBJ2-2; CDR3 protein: CASGGVGELFF
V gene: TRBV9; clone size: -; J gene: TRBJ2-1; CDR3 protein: CASSVGVSYNEQFF
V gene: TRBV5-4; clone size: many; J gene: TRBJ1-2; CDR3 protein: CASSITPTPYGYTF
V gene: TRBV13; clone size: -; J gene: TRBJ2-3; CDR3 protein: CASSSPMGPDTQYF
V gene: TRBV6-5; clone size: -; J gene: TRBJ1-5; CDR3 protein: CASSIQGYGNQPQHF
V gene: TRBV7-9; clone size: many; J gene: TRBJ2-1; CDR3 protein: CASSLVLKRGPGTISPDEQFF
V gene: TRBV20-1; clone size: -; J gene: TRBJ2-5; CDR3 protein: CSAIPSGGAGETQYF
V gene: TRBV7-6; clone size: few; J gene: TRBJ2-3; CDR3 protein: CASSLVFGADSTDTQYF
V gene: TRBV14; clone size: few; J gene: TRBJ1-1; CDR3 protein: CASSQEGGAGTEAFF
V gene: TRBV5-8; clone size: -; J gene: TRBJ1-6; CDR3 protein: CASFVTGSSNSPLHF